These 22 T cell receptor beta chains originate from one sample sequenced in a study of T cell responses to AZD1222 COVID-19 vaccine. Some clones are missing from TCRdb's copy, which holds only in-frame ones; the method was immunoSEQ multiplex PCR. The sample carries about 130,000 clones, 89% recorded once. This specimen consisted of peripheral blood, obtained on day 0 of AZD1222 vaccination. The receptors were gathered from an adult in good health.

This clone was seen only once. The rearrangement joins TRBV19 to TRBJ2-1; D tentatively reads TRBD1 or TRBD2 (5 bases each). CDR1 LNHDA and CDR2 SQIVND come from the germline V gene (reference sequence). Between the trimmed V and J ends, which lost 3 bases and 6 bases, there was a span of 12 bases. The CDR3 contains 14 residues. CDR3 loop: CASSITWGSNEQFF. As DNA, the CDR3 is TGTGCCAGTAGTATTACTTGGGGGTCCAATGAGCAGTTCTTC.

The rearrangement joins TRBV7-2 to TRBJ2-1; D is uncertain. The CDR3 is made up of 11 amino acids. The germline CDR1 and CDR2 sequences are SGHTA and FQGNSA. Between the trimmed V and J ends, which lost 1 base and 8 bases, there was a span of 3 bases. For the CDR3, the DNA is TGTGCCAGCAGCTTAGTGGATGAGCAGTTCTTC. As protein: CASSLVDEQFF.

The chain carries TRBV6-4 and TRBJ1-4, with D hard to call. V lost 6 bases to trimming and J lost 4 bases, with 15 bases between them. Germline V CDR1 and CDR2: MRHNA, SNTAGT. The CDR3 is made up of 15 amino acids. The chain's CDR3 is CASRAADDGNEKLFF. Here the CDR3 DNA reads TGTGCCAGCAGAGCCGCGGACGATGGTAATGAAAAACTGTTTTTT.

The V gene is TRBV28, the J gene TRBJ2-1; 10 bases fit TRBD2. CDR1 and CDR2 (germline): MDHEN, SYDVKM. This CDR3 has 19 amino acids. V gave up 6 bases and J gave up 5 bases; unmatched junction bases: 19. The chain's CDR3 is CASSSSGSQILFLNNEQFF. The CDR3 DNA reads TGTGCCAGCAGCTCTAGCGGGAGTCAAATTCTCTTTCTTAACAATGAGCAGTTCTTC.

This clone was seen only once. The chain carries TRBV10-3 and TRBJ1-2; D remains ambiguous. Trimming took 6 bases from V and 10 from J, leaving 9 bases between them. This CDR3 comprises 10 residues. CDR1 and CDR2 (germline): ENHRY, SYGVKD. Written as DNA, the CDR3 is TGTGCCATCAGCACGGAAATCTACACCTTC. Protein sequence: CAISTEIYTF.

This clone was seen only once. This rearrangement joins TRBV18 to TRBJ2-2; tentatively, D is TRBD2 (6 bases). The CDR3 contains 15 residues. V was cut by 1 base and J by 5 bases, with 11 bases left in between. Germline values: CDR1 KGHSH, CDR2 LQKENI. As DNA, the CDR3 is TGTGCCAGCTCACCACTCCCCGGGAGAACCGGGGAGCTGTTTTTT. The encoded protein is CASSPLPGRTGELFF.

The rearrangement links TRBV7-6 to TRBJ1-3; tentatively, D is TRBD1 (5 bases). CDR1 is SGHVS and CDR2 is FNYEAQ in the germline V gene. CDR3 length: 16 residues. V shed 2 bases and J shed 1 base, with 12 bases lying between them. In DNA form, the CDR3 reads TGTGCCAGCAGCTTAATCTTCTCAGGGTCTGGAAACACCATATATTTT. Its translation: CASSLIFSGSGNTIYF.

The chain recombines TRBV28 with TRBJ2-7; 9 bases match TRBD2. Germline CDR1 reads MDHEN; CDR2 reads SYDVKM. CDR3 size: 17 residues. V gave up 3 bases and J gave up 3 bases; unmatched junction bases: 12. Here the CDR3 reads CASSFPDRLAEDYEQYF. The CDR3 DNA is TGTGCCAGCAGTTTTCCCGATCGACTAGCGGAGGACTACGAGCAGTACTTC.

The chain has TRBV19 and TRBJ2-1; 7 nucleotides agree with TRBD1. The ends lost 4 bases at V and 3 bases at J; junction bases unmatched: 9. The CDR3 has 16 residues. Germline CDR1 reads LNHDA; CDR2 reads SQIVND (reference sequence). In nucleotides, the CDR3 is TGTGCCAGTAGTACACCTACCAGGGGGTTCTACAATGAGCAGTTCTTC. Its protein product is CASSTPTRGFYNEQFF. The variable domain in full, with the rest retrieved from reference TRBV19 and TRBJ2-1, is DGGITQSPKYLFRKEGQNVTLSCEQNLNHDAMYWYRQDPGQGLRLIYYSQIVNDFQKGDIAEGYSVSREKKESFPLTVTSAQKNPTAFYLCASSTPTRGFYNEQFFGPGTRLTVL.

The chain joins TRBV10-3 to TRBJ2-2; 8 bases align to TRBD1. V lost 3 bases to trimming and J lost 1 base; unmatched junction nucleotides: 4. The V gene's germline CDR1 is ENHRY and CDR2 SYGVKD. This CDR3 contains 16 residues. The CDR3: CAISDPGTGNTGELFF. The CDR3 DNA is TGTGCCATCAGTGACCCCGGGACAGGGAACACCGGGGAGCTGTTTTTT.

The CDR3 loop reads CASSFPPNTEAFF. The CDR3 DNA is TGTGCCAGCAGCTTTCCCCCGAACACTGAAGCTTTCTTT. The chain is built from TRBV7-9 and TRBJ1-1, with D unresolved. The V and J ends lost 3 bases and 1 base respectively, with 6 bases between them. CDR3 length equals 13 residues. In germline, CDR1 is SEHNR, CDR2 FQNEAQ (reference sequence).

The chain has TRBV19 and TRBJ1-1, with TRBD1 as a possible D gene (5 bases). The CDR3 has 15 residues. Trimming shortened V by 5 bases and J by 1 base, and 14 bases separated the two germline ends. In germline, CDR1 is LNHDA, CDR2 SQIVND (reference sequence). The CDR3: CASSLGDLRNTEAFF. CDR3 nucleotide sequence: TGTGCCAGTAGTCTGGGGGACCTAAGGAACACTGAAGCTTTCTTT. Full variable domain (rest looked up from reference TRBV19 and TRBJ1-1): DGGITQSPKYLFRKEGQNVTLSCEQNLNHDAMYWYRQDPGQGLRLIYYSQIVNDFQKGDIAEGYSVSREKKESFPLTVTSAQKNPTAFYLCASSLGDLRNTEAFFGQGTRLTVV.

The chain uses TRBV19 and TRBJ2-5; D perhaps matches TRBD1 (5 bases). The CDR3 loop spans 13 amino acids. Looked up from germline, CDR1 is LNHDA and CDR2 is SQIVND (reference sequence). Trimming took 5 bases from V and 1 from J, leaving 8 bases between them. CDR3 loop: CASSWGVQETQYF. In nucleotides, the CDR3 is TGTGCCAGTAGTTGGGGCGTCCAAGAGACCCAGTACTTC.

This chain joins TRBV2 and TRBJ2-7, with 7 bases fitting TRBD1. The length of the CDR3 is 21 residues. Germline V gene data show CDR1 as SNHLY and CDR2 as FYNNEI. The trim removed 5 bases at V and 0 bases at J, leaving 25 bases unmatched. The CDR3 nucleotides read TGTGCCAGCAGTTGGCTGGGACAGCAAGGATCCTTTTCCTTTTACTCCTACGAGCAGTACTTC. Translating it yields CASSWLGQQGSFSFYSYEQYF. Combining the CDR3 with reference TRBV2 and TRBJ2-7 gives the whole variable domain EPEVTQTPSHQVTQMGQEVILRCVPISNHLYFYWYRQILGQKVEFLVSFYNNEISEKSEIFDDQFSVERPDGSNFTLKIRSTKLEDSAMYFCASSWLGQQGSFSFYSYEQYFGPGTRLTVT.

V gene TRBV12-5 combines with J gene TRBJ2-2; no definite D call. Trimming cost V 1 base and J 1 base, with 13 bases left between them. The CDR3 runs 17 residues. Germline values: CDR1 LGHNT, CDR2 FRNRAP. Here the CDR3 reads CASGLDGTRGNTGELFF. The CDR3 DNA reads TGTGCTAGTGGTTTGGATGGAACCAGAGGGAACACCGGGGAGCTGTTTTTT.

This clone was counted a single time. The CDR3 bases are TGTGCCAGTAGTATCACTAGCGGGAGGTCGACCGAGCAGTACTTC. The encoded protein is CASSITSGRSTEQYF. The chain employs TRBV19 and TRBJ2-7; 12 bases are a match to TRBD2. V gave up 3 bases and J gave up 6 bases; unmatched junction bases: 6. The CDR3 sequence is 15 residues long. The germline V gene has CDR1 LNHDA and CDR2 SQIVND (reference sequence).

V and J are TRBV12-1 and TRBJ1-5. TRBV12-1 is described as a pseudogene. The CDR3 has 18 amino acids. The CDR3 sequence: CASSPMGGRFCSNQPQHF. Written as DNA, the CDR3 is TGTGCCAGCAGCCCCATGGGGGGACGTTTTTGTAGCAATCAGCCCCAGCATTTT.

The V call is TRBV6-1, the J call TRBJ1-3, with a weak D call TRBD1 (5 bases). CDR1 and CDR2 from the germline V gene are MNHNS and SASEGT. The length of the CDR3 is 17 residues. Trimming left V 4 bases short and J 0 bases short, with 16 bases between. In DNA, the CDR3 is TGTGCCAGCAGTGCCTTCGGGGCAGGGAACTCTGGAAACACCATATATTTT. Protein: CASSAFGAGNSGNTIYF.

The chain combines TRBV6-4 with TRBJ2-1; the D gene is possibly TRBD2 (6 bases). The CDR3 runs to 15 residues. Germline values: CDR1 MRHNA, CDR2 SNTAGT. Trimming shortened V by 5 bases and J by 3 bases, and 14 bases separated the two germline ends. CDR3 sequence reads: CASSKGGGDYNEQFF. For the CDR3, the DNA is TGTGCCAGCAGTAAAGGAGGAGGGGACTACAATGAGCAGTTCTTC.

This clone was recorded a few times. The rearrangement links TRBV6-2 or TRBV6-3 to TRBJ1-2; the match to TRBD1 covers 11 bases. V trimming: 4 bases; J trimming: 3 bases; junction bases outside the gene matches: 4. In germline, CDR1 is MNHEY, CDR2 SVGEGT. CDR3 size: 15 residues. In DNA, the CDR3 is TGTGCCAGCAGTTCCCTGGACAGGGGGCACTATGGCTACACCTTC. Translated: CASSSLDRGHYGYTF.

Only a few counts were recorded for this clone. The rearrangement links TRBV5-1 to TRBJ2-7; D is perhaps TRBD1 or TRBD2 (7 bases each). The CDR3 contains 16 residues. Trimming pared 4 bases from V and 7 bases from J, leaving 24 bases between. The germline gives CDR1 SGHRS, CDR2 YFSETQ. CDR3: CASSTRPPGGAGEQYF. The CDR3 bases are TGCGCCAGCAGCACCAGGCCCCCAGGGGGGGCGGGGGAGCAGTACTTC. The whole variable domain, filled in from reference TRBV5-1 and TRBJ2-7, reads KAGVTQTPRYLIKTRGQQVTLSCSPISGHRSVSWYQQTPGQGLQFLFEYFSETQRNKGNFPGRFSGRQFSNSRSEMNVSTLELGDSALYLCASSTRPPGGAGEQYFGPGTRLTVT.

CDR3 residues: CASSYLAGVINEQFF. The CDR3 DNA reads TGTGCCAGCAGTTACCTAGCGGGAGTAATCAATGAGCAGTTCTTC. The chain joins TRBV6-2 or TRBV6-3 to TRBJ2-1; 10 nucleotides align to TRBD2. Germline-derived CDR1 and CDR2 are MNHEY and SVGEGT. The CDR3 is made up of 15 amino acids. J gave up 6 bases and V 2 bases, and 4 bases lay outside the gene matches.